These 28 T cell receptor beta chains share one sample of origin, sequenced in a study of human T cells and chemical hapten exposure. TCRdb analysed the RACE reads with MiXCR anew, one entry per CDR3 protein. This table has over 300,000 distinct CDR3 sequences, 4% to 6% appearing once. The time point denotes: pre-sensitization, week 0. Treatment given: therapeutic diphenylcyclopropenone sensitization with weekly scalp DPC. This specimen was whole blood, taken in connection with sensitization to the hapten diphenylcyclopropenone (DPC). All receptors come from a woman between 45 and 65 years old with alopecia areata. Some clones in this sample may be carry-over from other donors' samples.

The V call is TRBV12-3 or TRBV12-4, the J call TRBJ1-2; a possible D gene is TRBD1 (6 bases). The germline V and J ends were trimmed by 5 bases and 6 bases, with 16 bases remaining between them. The CDR3 extends over 14 amino acids. CDR3 in amino acids: CASSRRQVVDGYTF. CDR3 in DNA: TGTGCCAGCAGTCGAAGACAGGTAGTGGATGGCTACACCTTC.

The chain has TRBV7-9 and TRBJ2-7; D is possibly TRBD1 or TRBD2 (5 bases each). CDR1 is SEHNR, CDR2 FQNEAQ, per germline (reference sequence). CDR3 size: 13 residues. Between the trimmed V and J ends, which lost 5 bases and 7 bases, there was a span of 15 bases. CDR3 sequence: CASSPSAGAEQYF. CDR3 bases: TGTGCCAGCAGCCCCTCGGCCGGGGCAGAGCAGTACTTC. The full variable domain, completed using reference TRBV7-9 and TRBJ2-7, is DTGVSQNPRHKITKRGQNVTFRCDPISEHNRLYWYRQTLGQGPEFLTYFQNEAQLEKSRLLSDRFSAERPKGSFSTLEIQRTEQGDSAMYLCASSPSAGAEQYFGPGTRLTVT.

This clonotype has at least ten counts. The chain links TRBV2 to TRBJ2-1; 9 bases are a match to TRBD2. V lost 1 base to trimming and J lost 11 bases; unmatched junction nucleotides: 9. The CDR3 is 15 amino acids. The germline gives CDR1 SNHLY, CDR2 FYNNEI. The CDR3: CASSEGGSGRGKQFF. CDR3 nucleotides: TGTGCCAGCAGTGAAGGAGGTAGCGGGAGAGGGAAGCAGTTCTTC.

In regard to this clonotype: This could be a read error, since a much larger clone is one nucleotide away. The J gene is TRBJ2-1, the V gene TRBV4-1, with D possibly being TRBD1 (7 bases). The DNA end lines up better with TRBJ2-7; the J call may be wrong. Germline V lookup: CDR1 MGHRA, CDR2 YSYEKL. The CDR3 consists of 16 residues. The CDR3 region is CASSQGVAGGRNEQYF. The CDR3 DNA reads as TGCGCCAGCAGCCAAGGGGTGGCAGGGGGGAGGAATGAGCAGTACTTC.

This clonotype was counted many times. V is TRBV29-1 and J is TRBJ2-5; a possible D gene is TRBD1 (6 bases). V lost 3 bases to trimming and J lost 1 base, with 9 bases between them. Germline V gives CDR1 SQVTM, CDR2 ANQGSEA. This CDR3 comprises 13 residues. This CDR3 is CSVDRDTQETQYF. CDR3 coding DNA: TGCAGCGTTGATAGGGACACCCAAGAGACCCAGTACTTC.

This clonotype came up many times. The rearrangement joins TRBV5-1 to TRBJ2-7; a weak D match, TRBD2 (6 bases). CDR1 SGHRS and CDR2 YFSETQ come from the germline V gene. The CDR3 length is 14 residues. Trimming removed 3 bases at V and 5 bases at J, with 15 bases between. CDR3 DNA: TGCGCCAGCAGCTCGATGGCGGAGGGTGACGAGCAGTACTTC. Protein sequence: CASSSMAEGDEQYF.

This clonotype was seen a few times. The chain employs TRBV2 and TRBJ2-5; 7 bases agree with TRBD1. Trimming cost V 6 bases and J 4 bases; bases outside gene matches: 5. Germline CDR1 SNHLY, CDR2 FYNNEI. This CDR3 is built from 13 residues. The CDR3 DNA sequence: TGTGCCAGCAGACCGGGACAGTTAGAGACCCAGTACTTC. Translation gives CASRPGQLETQYF.

This clonotype was counted ten times or more. V usage is TRBV27 and J usage is TRBJ1-4, with 8 bases aligning to TRBD1. The length of the CDR3 is 15 residues. In germline, CDR1 is MNHEY, CDR2 SMNVEV (reference sequence). Losses at the gene ends were 6 bases for V and 5 bases for J; bases not matched to a gene: 8. CDR3 DNA: TGTGCCAGCAGGCTCGGGGACAGGCAAAATGAAAAACTGTTTTTT. Translation gives CASRLGDRQNEKLFF.

This clonotype was counted ten times or more. V is TRBV9 and J is TRBJ2-2; the D is unclear. V was cut by 0 bases and J by 5 bases, with 8 bases left in between. This CDR3 is 14 amino acids long. Germline V CDR1 and CDR2: SGDLS, YYNGEE. Written as DNA, the CDR3 is TGTGCCAGCAGCGTAGGCCACGGGACCGGGGAGCTGTTTTTT. Translation gives CASSVGHGTGELFF.

CDR3 sequence: CASSHRGVSGSPLHF. In DNA, the CDR3 is TGTGCCAGCAGCCACCGAGGGGTTAGTGGGTCACCCCTCCACTTT. V and J are TRBV13 and TRBJ1-6; maybe TRBD1 (5 bases). Germline V CDR1 and CDR2: PRHDT, FYEKMQ (reference sequence). The CDR3 extends over 15 amino acids. The ends were cut back, 5 bases at V and 10 bases at J, with 18 bases in the middle.

This clonotype was seen only a few times. The CDR3 protein is CASRGGTAMYNSPLHF. The CDR3 nucleotides read TGTGCCAGCAGAGGGGGGACAGCTATGTATAATTCACCCCTCCACTTT. The chain carries TRBV2 and TRBJ1-6; 7 nucleotides align to TRBD1. The ends lost 6 bases at V and 4 bases at J; junction bases unmatched: 9. This CDR3 contains 16 residues. From germline, CDR1 is SNHLY and CDR2 FYNNEI.

Many counts were recorded for this clonotype. CDR3 nucleotide sequence: TGTGCCAGCAGCTTAGGCCCTAGCGGGCCATACGAGCAGTACTTC. This translates into CASSLGPSGPYEQYF. The chain carries TRBV7-6 and TRBJ2-7; 8 bases align to TRBD2. This CDR3 is built from 15 residues. Germline V gene sequence: CDR1 SGHVS, CDR2 FNYEAQ. The V segment lost 1 base and the J segment 4 bases; nucleotides outside the gene matches: 6. Supplemented by reference TRBV7-6 and TRBJ2-7, the full variable domain reads GAGVSQSPRYKVTKRGQDVALRCDPISGHVSLYWYRQALGQGPEFLTYFNYEAQQDKSGLPNDRFSAERPEGSISTLTIQRTEQRDSAMYRCASSLGPSGPYEQYFGPGTRLTVT.

The sample holds many counts of this clonotype. The chain recombines TRBV28 with TRBJ2-1, with D maybe TRBD1 (5 bases). Germline V gene data show CDR1 as MDHEN and CDR2 as SYDVKM. Trimming cost V 7 bases and J 6 bases, with 16 bases left between them. The CDR3 length is 14 residues. The CDR3, as DNA: TGTGCCAGCACCAAGGACATGTTCCTCAATGAGCAGTTCTTC. This codes for CASTKDMFLNEQFF.

This clonotype was counted between two and nine times. The gene calls are TRBV7-9 and TRBJ2-4, with D possibly matching TRBD2 (6 bases). This CDR3 is built from 15 residues. Per germline, CDR1 SEHNR and CDR2 FQNEAQ (reference sequence). Trimming removed 5 bases at V and 0 bases at J, with 11 bases between. The CDR3: CASSTRGVAKNIQYF. The CDR3 region has the DNA TGTGCCAGCAGCACCCGCGGGGTAGCCAAAAACATTCAGTACTTC.

This clonotype showed up many times. The chain is built from TRBV12-3 or TRBV12-4 and TRBJ2-1, with D uncertain. The V end lost 8 bases, the J end lost 4 bases, and 12 bases lay between the germline ends. The CDR3 is made up of 13 amino acids. The chain's CDR3 is CASCLNSYNEQFF. CDR3 sequence (DNA): TGTGCCAGCTGTCTCAACAGTTACAATGAGCAGTTCTTC.

Turning to this clonotype: Possible read error: a much larger clone is one base away. J is TRBJ2-2 and V is TRBV6-2 or TRBV6-3; weak D call: TRBD2 (6 bases). Germline V gene sequence: CDR1 MNHEY, CDR2 SVGEGT. The CDR3 totals 13 residues. Trimming removed 5 bases at V and 8 bases at J, with 12 bases between. The CDR3 bases are TGTGCCAGCAGTCTCGCTGGGAGGGGGGAGCTGTTTTTT. Its translation is CASSLAGRGELFF.

This clonotype was recorded a few times. The V call is TRBV5-4, the J call TRBJ1-5; 9 nucleotides match TRBD1. The CDR3 totals 14 residues. Germline V CDR1 and CDR2: SGHNT, YYREEE (reference sequence). V gave up 4 bases and J gave up 4 bases; unmatched junction bases: 3. The CDR3 region is CASSIGTGNQPQHF. The CDR3, as DNA: TGTGCCAGCAGCATAGGGACAGGGAATCAGCCCCAGCATTTT.

This clonotype was seen more than once but under ten times. The chain combines TRBV9 with TRBJ2-1, with a possible D match to TRBD1 (5 bases). Trimming shortened V by 0 bases and J by 7 bases, and 11 bases separated the two germline ends. CDR3 size: 14 residues. Germline V gene sequence: CDR1 SGDLS, CDR2 YYNGEE. The CDR3 loop reads CASSVEQAGNEQFF. For the CDR3, the DNA is TGTGCCAGCAGCGTAGAACAGGCAGGGAATGAGCAGTTCTTC.

The chain has TRBV20-1 and TRBJ2-5; D is ambiguous. Germline V gives CDR1 DFQATT, CDR2 SNEGSKA (reference sequence). The CDR3 is 13 amino acids. The V and J ends lost 6 bases and 1 base respectively, with 12 bases between them. The CDR3, as DNA: TGCAGTGCGCGACAAGTCGGCCAAGAGACCCAGTACTTC. Translated, it gives CSARQVGQETQYF.

The rearrangement joins TRBV7-9 to TRBJ1-2, with 7 nucleotides matching TRBD1. Germline CDR1 reads SEHNR; CDR2 reads FQNEAQ (reference sequence). The CDR3 loop spans 15 amino acids. Trimming removed 5 bases from V and 4 bases from J; junction bases left unmatched: 10. CDR3 residues: CASSIAGTAVYGYTF. In nucleotides, the CDR3 is TGTGCCAGCAGCATTGCCGGGACAGCCGTCTATGGCTACACCTTC.

In its sample, this clonotype was seen many times. The chain combines TRBV28 with TRBJ2-7, with a tentative D call TRBD2 (6 bases). The CDR3 is 16 amino acids. Germline V gene sequence: CDR1 MDHEN, CDR2 SYDVKM. V was trimmed by 4 bases and J by 5 bases, leaving 21 bases between them. The DNA for the CDR3 is TGTGCCAGCAGTTCGACTGGGACTCTCCTAAGCCACGAGCAGTACTTC. Encoded protein: CASSSTGTLLSHEQYF.

V usage is TRBV6-2 or TRBV6-3 and J usage is TRBJ2-5; 7 bases are shared with TRBD1. With V trimmed by 2 bases and J by 13 bases, 7 bases remained unmatched. This CDR3 region has 12 residues. Germline CDR1 reads MNHEY; CDR2 reads SVGEGT. In DNA form, the CDR3 reads TGTGCCAGCAGTTACCCTGACAGGGCGGTGTACTTC. It specifies CASSYPDRAVYF.

The chain has TRBV6-6 and TRBJ2-1, with a tentative D call TRBD1 (5 bases). The germline V gene encodes CDR1 MNHNY and CDR2 SVGAGI (reference sequence). This CDR3 spans 12 amino acids. Trimming stripped 4 bases from V and 9 bases from J, with 10 bases between. This CDR3 is CASSSSRVEQFF. The CDR3 DNA follows: TGTGCCAGCAGTTCCTCCAGGGTTGAGCAGTTCTTC.

This clonotype occurred many times. CDR3 amino acids: CASSRTGGSNQPQHF. The CDR3 nucleotides read TGTGCCAGCAGCCGTACGGGGGGCAGCAATCAGCCCCAGCATTTT. The genes are TRBV7-2 and TRBJ1-5; possibly TRBD1 for D (6 bases). Germline V lookup: CDR1 SGHTA, CDR2 FQGNSA. The CDR3 covers 15 residues. V was trimmed by 5 bases and J by 1 base, leaving 12 bases between them.

This clonotype was seen ten or more times. V gene TRBV5-6 combines with J gene TRBJ2-1; 10 nucleotides match TRBD2. With V trimmed by 2 bases and J by 8 bases, 10 bases remained unmatched. This CDR3 comprises 16 residues. The germline gives CDR1 SGHDT, CDR2 YYEEEE. The CDR3 bases are TGTGCCAGCAGCTTACCAGCGAGCGGGGGGGCTCATGAGCAGTTCTTC. Translating it yields CASSLPASGGAHEQFF.

Note on this clonotype: With a much larger clone just one base away, this may be a read error. The chain carries TRBV13 and TRBJ2-7; 9 bases align to TRBD1. Germline CDR1 and CDR2: PRHDT and FYEKMQ (reference sequence). This CDR3 is 15 amino acids long. The CDR3 coding sequence is TGTGCCTGCAGCCCGGACAGGGGTGAAGTCTACGAGCAGTACTTC. Translation gives CACSPDRGEVYEQYF.

The V call is TRBV18, the J call TRBJ1-6; no clear D. This CDR3 contains 14 residues. In germline, CDR1 is KGHSH, CDR2 LQKENI. V was clipped by 2 bases and J by 7 bases, with 9 bases between them. CDR3 DNA sequence: TGTGCCAGCTCACCAGGAGCTTTGAATTCACCCCTCCACTTT. Amino acid sequence: CASSPGALNSPLHF.

This clonotype showed up many times. This chain uses TRBV6-6 with TRBJ2-3, with a tentative D call TRBD2 (5 bases). The V gene lost 0 bases and the J gene lost 2 bases, with 12 bases spanning the gap. The CDR3 consists of 16 residues. Germline V CDR1 and CDR2: MNHNY, SVGAGI (reference sequence). The CDR3 loop reads CASSYSKTGYTDTQYF. The DNA of the CDR3 is TGTGCCAGCAGTTACTCGAAGACGGGGTACACAGATACGCAGTATTTT.